Each of the 30 T cell receptor beta chains below was sequenced from the same sample in a study of T cell responses to AZD1222 COVID-19 vaccine. Clones were sequenced by immunoSEQ multiplex PCR, and TCRdb holds only the in-frame ones, with some missing. This sample contains around 140,000 clones. Sequenced: peripheral blood. Receptors originate from an adult in good health.

The rearrangement joins TRBV9 to TRBJ2-7; TRBD2 agrees at 9 bases. Germline loops: CDR1 SGDLS, CDR2 YYNGEE. Trimming at V came to 3 bases and at J to 7 bases, leaving 14 bases not matched to a gene. The CDR3 extends over 16 amino acids. The CDR3 region has the DNA TGTGCCAGCAGCGGTAGCGGGGGAGCCCTAGTGGGGGAGCAGTACTTC. Protein product: CASSGSGGALVGEQYF.

The chain is built from TRBV6-4 and TRBJ2-1; D possibly corresponds to TRBD1 (7 bases). This CDR3 spans 16 amino acids. Trimming cost V 2 bases and J 2 bases, with 13 bases left between them. Germline CDR1 is MRHNA and CDR2 is SNTAGT. The CDR3 nucleotides read TGTGCCAGCAGTGACGGGCAGGGGGGCCCCTACAATGAGCAGTTCTTC. It translates to CASSDGQGGPYNEQFF.

The V and J genes are TRBV6-2 or TRBV6-3 and TRBJ1-1, with D possibly TRBD1 on 6 matching bases. The V end lost 6 bases, the J end lost 2 bases, and 10 bases lay between the germline ends. In germline, CDR1 is MNHEY, CDR2 SVGEGT. The CDR3 is made up of 13 amino acids. The CDR3 sequence is CASSRTENTEAFF. As DNA, the CDR3 is TGTGCCAGCAGCCGGACAGAAAACACTGAAGCTTTCTTT.

The CDR3 DNA follows: TGTGCCAGCAGCCCGCGAGGCGCAACTAATGAAAAACTGTTTTTT. Translation: CASSPRGATNEKLFF. This rearrangement joins TRBV7-9 to TRBJ1-4; no reliable D call. Germline V lookup: CDR1 SEHNR, CDR2 FQNEAQ (reference sequence). V lost 5 bases to trimming and J lost 0 bases, with 10 bases between them. The CDR3 is made up of 15 amino acids.

This chain connects TRBV13 to TRBJ1-1; 7 bases match TRBD1. The germline V gene has CDR1 PRHDT and CDR2 FYEKMQ (reference sequence). The J segment lost 2 bases and the V segment lost 4 bases, leaving 7 bases of the junction unmatched. The CDR3 runs to 15 residues. Here the CDR3 reads CASSWSRDSNTEAFF. The CDR3 nucleotides are TGTGCCAGCAGCTGGAGCCGGGACAGTAACACTGAAGCTTTCTTT.

Worth noting for this clone: At the DNA level, this CDR3 is encoded by other sequences in the same sample as well. V is TRBV2 and J is TRBJ1-2; no firm D call. Trimming removed 5 bases from V and 5 bases from J, with 12 bases in between. Germline lookup yields CDR1 SNHLY and CDR2 FYNNEI. The CDR3 has 13 amino acids. The CDR3 spells CASSQDGLYGYTF. CDR3 in DNA: TGTGCCAGCAGTCAGGACGGTCTATATGGCTACACCTTC.

The rearrangement links TRBV19 to TRBJ1-5; D gene ambiguous. The CDR3 runs 15 residues. Trimming left V 6 bases short and J 2 bases short, with 14 bases between. The V gene's germline CDR1 is LNHDA and CDR2 SQIVND (reference sequence). CDR3 sequence (DNA): TGTGCCAGTAGGACCTGGGAAGGCCGCAATCAGCCCCAGCATTTT. Its translation is CASRTWEGRNQPQHF.

The rearrangement joins TRBV19 to TRBJ2-2, with TRBD2 matching 12 bases. The V gene's germline CDR1 is LNHDA and CDR2 SQIVND (reference sequence). The CDR3 length is 17 residues. The J segment lost 7 bases and the V segment lost 3 bases, leaving 9 bases of the junction unmatched. The CDR3 DNA sequence: TGTGCCAGTAGTATCCGACTAGCGGGGGACCCTAACGGGGAGCTGTTTTTT. Amino acids: CASSIRLAGDPNGELFF.

The chain couples TRBV5-1 to TRBJ2-6; D gene ambiguous. This CDR3 has 15 residues. Germline V lookup: CDR1 SGHRS, CDR2 YFSETQ. Trimming shortened V by 0 bases and J by 5 bases, and 9 bases separated the two germline ends. For the CDR3, the DNA is TGCGCCAGCAGCTTGGGGGCAGGATGGGCCAACGTCCTGACTTTC. Translating it yields CASSLGAGWANVLTF. Looking up the rest from reference TRBV5-1 and TRBJ2-6 gives the full variable domain: KAGVTQTPRYLIKTRGQQVTLSCSPISGHRSVSWYQQTPGQGLQFLFEYFSETQRNKGNFPGRFSGRQFSNSRSEMNVSTLELGDSALYLCASSLGAGWANVLTFGAGSRLTVL.

This chain uses TRBV6-1 with TRBJ1-5; unclear D gene. This CDR3 is built from 16 residues. Trimming took off 1 base at V and 0 bases at J, with 10 bases between the two ends. The germline V gene encodes CDR1 MNHNS and CDR2 SASEGT. Written as DNA, the CDR3 is TGTGCCAGCAGTGAAGGGGCAGGCTATAGCAATCAGCCCCAGCATTTT. This translates into CASSEGAGYSNQPQHF.

CDR3 sequence (DNA): TGTGCCAGCAGGACAGGGAAGCGGTCCCCCCTCCACTTT. Its translation: CASRTGKRSPLHF. The chain links TRBV3-1 (or the pseudogene TRBV3-2) to TRBJ1-6; 7 bases agree with TRBD1. The V segment lost 6 bases and the J segment 13 bases; nucleotides outside the gene matches: 9. This CDR3 spans 13 amino acids. Germline V lookup: CDR1 LGHDT, CDR2 YNNKEL (reference sequence).

The chain couples TRBV11-3 to TRBJ2-1; 7 bases agree with TRBD2. Germline V gene data show CDR1 as SGHNT and CDR2 as YENEEA. Trimming cost V 3 bases and J 1 base; bases outside gene matches: 3. The CDR3 covers 15 residues. The CDR3 protein is CASSLGLPSYNEQFF. CDR3 bases: TGTGCCAGCAGCTTGGGACTACCATCCTACAATGAGCAGTTCTTC.

CDR3 protein: CAWSKGGLYEQYF. CDR3 DNA sequence: TGTGCCTGGAGTAAGGGTGGGCTCTACGAGCAGTACTTC. This rearrangement joins TRBV30 to TRBJ2-7; D gene ambiguous. The CDR3 has 13 residues. With 2 bases removed from V and 3 bases from J, the gap between germline ends came to 11 bases. The germline V gene encodes CDR1 GTSNPN and CDR2 SVGIG (reference sequence).

The chain has TRBV27 and TRBJ1-3; 11 bases match TRBD1. Germline V gene lookup returns CDR1 MNHEY and CDR2 SMNVEV (reference sequence). V trimming: 5 bases; J trimming: 0 bases; junction bases outside the gene matches: 12. This CDR3 contains 19 residues. The CDR3 DNA sequence: TGTGCCAGCAGTAGCCCGGACAGGGGGCCCACGAACTCTGGAAACACCATATATTTT. It specifies CASSSPDRGPTNSGNTIYF.

This chain connects TRBV5-5 to TRBJ2-1; 10 bases are shared with TRBD1. Germline trimming cut 3 bases from V and 4 bases from J; bases unmatched to any gene: 4. Germline CDR1 and CDR2: SGHKS and YYEKEE (reference sequence). The CDR3 extends over 15 amino acids. This CDR3 is CASSSGTGEYNEQFF. CDR3 in DNA: TGTGCCAGCAGCTCCGGGACAGGGGAATACAATGAGCAGTTCTTC.

V usage is TRBV3-1 (or the pseudogene TRBV3-2) and J usage is TRBJ2-3; 15 positions agree with TRBD2. There are 19 residues in the CDR3. The V gene's germline CDR1 is LGHDT and CDR2 YNNKEL (reference sequence). Trimming cost V 0 bases and J 7 bases; bases outside gene matches: 11. This chain's CDR3 is CASSQDSGLAGGLRNTQYF. The CDR3 nucleotides are TGTGCCAGCAGCCAAGATTCGGGACTAGCGGGGGGACTTAGGAATACGCAGTATTTT.

The CDR3 DNA sequence: TGCGCCAGCAGCCCGGGACCAAAATCACCCCTCCACTTT. It encodes CASSPGPKSPLHF. The V and J genes are TRBV5-1 and TRBJ1-6; a possible D gene is TRBD1 (5 bases). Trimming left V 4 bases short and J 10 bases short, with 12 bases between. The CDR3 sequence is 13 residues long. Per the germline V gene, CDR1 is SGHRS and CDR2 is YFSETQ.

The chain is built from TRBV28 and TRBJ1-4; no clear D gene. The CDR3 consists of 15 residues. Trimming shortened V by 6 bases and J by 0 bases, and 11 bases separated the two germline ends. Germline CDR1 MDHEN, CDR2 SYDVKM. The CDR3 DNA is TGTGCCAGCAGGTACAGACCTACAACTAATGAAAAACTGTTTTTT. It translates to CASRYRPTTNEKLFF.

The chain carries TRBV6-5 and TRBJ1-4; D might be TRBD1 (5 bases). Between the trimmed V and J ends, which lost 10 bases and 3 bases, there was a span of 15 bases. The CDR3 has 14 amino acids. The V gene's germline CDR1 is MNHEY and CDR2 SVGAGI. CDR3 nucleotides: TGTGCCACCAAGGGGCCTATCTCTAATGAAAAACTGTTTTTT. This encodes CATKGPISNEKLFF.

The genes are TRBV12-3 or TRBV12-4 and TRBJ2-3; D remains unclear. Between the trimmed V and J ends, which lost 1 base and 14 bases, there was a span of 13 bases. The CDR3 extends over 12 amino acids. CDR3 bases: TGTGCCAGCAGTTTAGATAGTTTGTACCGGTATTTT. It codes for CASSLDSLYRYF.

V gene TRBV6-5 combines with J gene TRBJ1-2; D not certain. The ends were cut back, 4 bases at V and 0 bases at J, with 9 bases in the middle. The CDR3 loop spans 14 amino acids. Germline-derived CDR1 and CDR2 are MNHEY and SVGAGI. CDR3 in amino acids: CASSSDASNYGYTF. The CDR3, as DNA: TGTGCCAGCAGTTCCGACGCCTCTAACTATGGCTACACCTTC.

In DNA, the CDR3 is TGTGCCAGCAGCGTAGGGACAGACGAAGCTTTCTTT. Translating it yields CASSVGTDEAFF. The chain carries TRBV5-4 and TRBJ1-1, with 7 bases identical to TRBD1. Losses at the gene ends were 4 bases for V and 8 bases for J; bases not matched to a gene: 5. CDR3 size: 12 residues. The germline gives CDR1 SGHNT, CDR2 YYREEE (reference sequence).

The J gene is TRBJ1-2, the V gene TRBV7-2; 10 positions agree with TRBD1. Germline CDR1 SGHTA, CDR2 FQGNSA. The CDR3 consists of 13 residues. V shed 10 bases and J 6 bases; nucleotides not matched to a gene: 8. The CDR3 nucleotides read TGTGCCAACGGGGGAGGGACAGGGGATGGCTACACCTTC. Translation: CANGGGTGDGYTF.

The chain joins TRBV9 to TRBJ1-2, with 12 bases that match TRBD1. This CDR3 contains 14 residues. Germline V CDR1 and CDR2: SGDLS, YYNGEE. V was pared by 2 bases and J by 6 bases, with 2 bases of the junction left unmatched. Here the CDR3 reads CASSVGTGGHGYTF. CDR3 DNA: TGTGCCAGCAGCGTCGGGACAGGGGGCCATGGCTACACCTTC.

The rearrangement uses TRBV6-2 or TRBV6-3 and TRBJ2-3, with TRBD1 matching 9 bases. The V segment lost 5 bases and the J segment 3 bases; nucleotides outside the gene matches: 12. CDR1 and CDR2 from the germline V gene are MNHEY and SVGEGT. The CDR3 contains 17 residues. In DNA form, the CDR3 reads TGTGCCAGCAGTCCCCTAACAGGGGGCCTTCAAACAGATACGCAGTATTTT. Amino acid sequence: CASSPLTGGLQTDTQYF.

The J gene is TRBJ2-7, the V gene TRBV27; 8 nucleotides align to TRBD2. There are 16 residues in the CDR3. The germline V gene has CDR1 MNHEY and CDR2 SMNVEV (reference sequence). Trimming removed 2 bases from V and 4 bases from J; junction bases left unmatched: 10. Here the CDR3 reads CASSLGPSAGGYEQYF. CDR3 nucleotide sequence: TGTGCCAGCAGTTTAGGACCCTCGGCGGGGGGTTACGAGCAGTACTTC.

This chain uses TRBV7-2 with TRBJ1-3; D gene uncertain. This CDR3 contains 16 residues. Germline assignment: CDR1 SGHTA and CDR2 FQGNSA. Trimming stripped 3 bases from V and 0 bases from J, with 12 bases between. The CDR3 sequence is CASSFAGDFSGNTIYF. CDR3 coding DNA: TGTGCCAGCAGCTTCGCCGGTGACTTCTCTGGAAACACCATATATTTT.

CDR3: CASSQQDQSNEQFF. The CDR3 DNA reads TGTGCCAGCAGCCAGCAGGACCAATCTAATGAGCAGTTCTTC. The chain uses TRBV13 and TRBJ2-1; D call uncertain. CDR1 is PRHDT and CDR2 is FYEKMQ in the germline V gene (reference sequence). This CDR3 is 14 amino acids long. V was shortened by 5 bases and J by 7 bases, with 15 bases between the two germline ends.

Concerning this clone itself: Other nucleotide sequences in the sample specify the same CDR3. This chain uses TRBV12-3 or TRBV12-4 with TRBJ1-5, with no clear D. V lost 1 base and J lost 1, with 2 bases in between. This CDR3 contains 13 residues. The CDR3 protein is CASSLGSNQPQHF. The DNA for the CDR3 is TGTGCCAGCAGTTTAGGCAGCAATCAGCCCCAGCATTTT.

The chain is built from TRBV14 and TRBJ1-5; 7 bases agree with TRBD1. Trimming removed 4 bases from V and 5 bases from J; junction bases left unmatched: 11. CDR1 is SGHDN, CDR2 FVKESK, per germline. The CDR3 has 16 amino acids. CDR3 nucleotides: TGTGCCAGCAGCCGAGTCGGGGCACAGGGGTATCAGCCCCAGCATTTT. Translation: CASSRVGAQGYQPQHF. Supplemented by reference TRBV14 and TRBJ1-5, the full variable domain reads EAGVTQFPSHSVIEKGQTVTLRCDPISGHDNLYWYRRVMGKEIKFLLHFVKESKQDESGMPNNRFLAERTGGTYSTLKVQPAELEDSGVYFCASSRVGAQGYQPQHFGDGTRLSIL.